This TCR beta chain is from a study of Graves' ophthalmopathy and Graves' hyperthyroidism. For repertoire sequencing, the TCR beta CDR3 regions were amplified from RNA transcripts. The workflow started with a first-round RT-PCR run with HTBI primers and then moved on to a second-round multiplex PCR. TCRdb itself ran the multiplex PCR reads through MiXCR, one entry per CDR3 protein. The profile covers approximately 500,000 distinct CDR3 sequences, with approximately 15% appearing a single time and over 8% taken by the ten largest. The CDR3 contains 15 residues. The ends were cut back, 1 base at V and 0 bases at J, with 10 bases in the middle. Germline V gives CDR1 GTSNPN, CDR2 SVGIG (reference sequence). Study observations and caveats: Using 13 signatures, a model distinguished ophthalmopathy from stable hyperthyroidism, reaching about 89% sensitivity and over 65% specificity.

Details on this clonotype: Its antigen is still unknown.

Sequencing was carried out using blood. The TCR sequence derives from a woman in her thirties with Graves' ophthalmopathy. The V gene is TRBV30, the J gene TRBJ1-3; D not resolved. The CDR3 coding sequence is TGTGCCTGGAGTGAGGGTGTGATCTCTGGAAACACCATATATTTT. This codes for CAWSEGVISGNTIYF.